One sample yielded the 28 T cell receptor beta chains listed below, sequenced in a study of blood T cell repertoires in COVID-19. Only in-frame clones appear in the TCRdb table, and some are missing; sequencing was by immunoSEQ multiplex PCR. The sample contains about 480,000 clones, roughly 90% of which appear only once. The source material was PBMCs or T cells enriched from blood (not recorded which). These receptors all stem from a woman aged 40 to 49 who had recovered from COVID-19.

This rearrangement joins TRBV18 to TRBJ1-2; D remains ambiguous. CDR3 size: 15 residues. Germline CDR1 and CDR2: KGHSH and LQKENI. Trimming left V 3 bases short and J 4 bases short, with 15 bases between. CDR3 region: CASSPTEEPFYGYTF. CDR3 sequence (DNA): TGTGCCAGCTCACCCACTGAGGAACCCTTCTATGGCTACACCTTC.

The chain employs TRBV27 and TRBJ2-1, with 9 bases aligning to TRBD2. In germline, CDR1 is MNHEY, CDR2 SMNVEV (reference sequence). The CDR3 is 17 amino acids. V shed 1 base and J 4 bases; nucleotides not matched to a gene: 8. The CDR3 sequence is CASSLFPWTSAYNEQFF. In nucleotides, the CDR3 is TGTGCCAGCAGTTTATTCCCTTGGACTAGCGCTTACAATGAGCAGTTCTTC.

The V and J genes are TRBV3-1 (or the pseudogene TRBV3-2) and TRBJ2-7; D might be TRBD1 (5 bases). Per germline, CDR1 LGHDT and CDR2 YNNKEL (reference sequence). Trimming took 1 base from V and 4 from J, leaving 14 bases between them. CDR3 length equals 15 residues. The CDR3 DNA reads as TGTGCCAGCAGCCAAGCGGCACAGGCTTCGTACGAGCAGTACTTC. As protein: CASSQAAQASYEQYF.

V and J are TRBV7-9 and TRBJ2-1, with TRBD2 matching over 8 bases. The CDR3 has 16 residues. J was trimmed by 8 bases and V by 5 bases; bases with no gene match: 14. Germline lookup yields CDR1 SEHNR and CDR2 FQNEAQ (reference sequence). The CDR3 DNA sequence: TGTGCCAGCAGCCCGATAGCGGGGACCTACGGGGATGAGCAGTTCTTC. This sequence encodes CASSPIAGTYGDEQFF.

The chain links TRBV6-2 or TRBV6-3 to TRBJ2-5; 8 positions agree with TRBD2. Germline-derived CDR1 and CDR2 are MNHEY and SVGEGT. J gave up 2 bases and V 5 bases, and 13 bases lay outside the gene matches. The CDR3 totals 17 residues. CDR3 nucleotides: TGTGCCAGCAGTCACACCCCACTAGCGGCCCTACAAGAGACCCAGTACTTC. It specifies CASSHTPLAALQETQYF.

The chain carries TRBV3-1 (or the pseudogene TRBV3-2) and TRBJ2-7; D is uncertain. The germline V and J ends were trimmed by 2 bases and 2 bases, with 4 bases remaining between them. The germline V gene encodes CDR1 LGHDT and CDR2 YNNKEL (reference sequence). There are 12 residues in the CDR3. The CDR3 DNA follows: TGTGCCAGCAGCCAAAGCCCCTACGAGCAGTACTTC. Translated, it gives CASSQSPYEQYF.

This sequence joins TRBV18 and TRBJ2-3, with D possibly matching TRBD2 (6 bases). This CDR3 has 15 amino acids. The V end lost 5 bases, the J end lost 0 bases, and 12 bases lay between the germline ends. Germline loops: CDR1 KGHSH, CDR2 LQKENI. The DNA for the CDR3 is TGTGCCAGCTCAGTAACCGGGACTAGCACAGATACGCAGTATTTT. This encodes CASSVTGTSTDTQYF. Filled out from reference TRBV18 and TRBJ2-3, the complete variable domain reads NAGVMQNPRHLVRRRGQEARLRCSPMKGHSHVYWYRQLPEEGLKFMVYLQKENIIDESGMPKERFSAEFPKEGPSILRIQQVVRGDSAAYFCASSVTGTSTDTQYFGPGTRLTVL.

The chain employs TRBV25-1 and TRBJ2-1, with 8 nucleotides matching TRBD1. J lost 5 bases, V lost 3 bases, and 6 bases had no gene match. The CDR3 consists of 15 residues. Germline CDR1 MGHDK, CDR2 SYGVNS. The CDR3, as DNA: TGTGCCAGCAGTGAGACAGGGGTTCTTGACAATGAGCAGTTCTTC. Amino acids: CASSETGVLDNEQFF. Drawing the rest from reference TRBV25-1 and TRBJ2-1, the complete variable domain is EADIYQTPRYLVIGTGKKITLECSQTMGHDKMYWYQQDPGMELHLIHYSYGVNSTEKGDLSSESTVSRIRTEHFPLTLESARPSHTSQYLCASSETGVLDNEQFFGPGTRLTVL.

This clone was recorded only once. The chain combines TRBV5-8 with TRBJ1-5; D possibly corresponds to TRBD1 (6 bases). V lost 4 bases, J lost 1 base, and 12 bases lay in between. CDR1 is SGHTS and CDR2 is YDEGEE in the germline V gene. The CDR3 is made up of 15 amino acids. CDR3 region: CASSRTGISNQPQHF. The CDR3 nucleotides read TGTGCCAGCAGCCGTACAGGGATCAGCAATCAGCCCCAGCATTTT.

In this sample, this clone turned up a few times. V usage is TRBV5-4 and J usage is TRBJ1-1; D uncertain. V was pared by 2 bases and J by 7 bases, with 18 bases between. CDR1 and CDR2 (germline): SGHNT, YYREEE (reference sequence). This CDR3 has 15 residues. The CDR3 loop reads CASSFLGPGTGEAFF. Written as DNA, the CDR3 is TGTGCCAGCAGCTTTCTGGGCCCGGGAACGGGTGAAGCTTTCTTT.

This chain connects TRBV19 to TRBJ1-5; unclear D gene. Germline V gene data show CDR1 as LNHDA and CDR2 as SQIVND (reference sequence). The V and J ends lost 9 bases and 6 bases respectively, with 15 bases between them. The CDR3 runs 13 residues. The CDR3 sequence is CASRGGGFQPQHF. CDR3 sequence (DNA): TGTGCCAGCCGAGGAGGAGGTTTTCAGCCCCAGCATTTT.

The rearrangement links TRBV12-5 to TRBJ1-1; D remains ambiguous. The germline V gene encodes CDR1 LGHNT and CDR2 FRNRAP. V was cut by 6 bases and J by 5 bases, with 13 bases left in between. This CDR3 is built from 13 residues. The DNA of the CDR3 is TGTGCTAGTGGGCCCACGGGGAGGACTGAAGCTTTCTTT. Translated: CASGPTGRTEAFF.

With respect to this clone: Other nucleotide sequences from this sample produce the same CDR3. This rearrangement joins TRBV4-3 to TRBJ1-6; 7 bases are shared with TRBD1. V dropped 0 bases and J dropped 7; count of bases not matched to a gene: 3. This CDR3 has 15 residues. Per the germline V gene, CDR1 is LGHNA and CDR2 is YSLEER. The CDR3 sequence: CASSQDGTENSPLHF. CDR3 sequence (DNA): TGCGCCAGCAGCCAAGATGGGACAGAAAATTCACCCCTCCACTTT.

Here the CDR3 DNA reads TGTGCCTGGAGTGTACGGGTGGTCACTGAAGCTTTCTTT. Residues: CAWSVRVVTEAFF. The gene calls are TRBV30 and TRBJ1-1, with D unresolved. Germline V gives CDR1 GTSNPN, CDR2 SVGIG (reference sequence). The CDR3 spans 13 residues. V shed 0 bases and J shed 4 bases, with 9 bases lying between them. The full variable domain, rest sourced from reference TRBV30 and TRBJ1-1, is SQTIHQWPATLVQPVGSPLSLECTVEGTSNPNLYWYRQAAGRGLQLLFYSVGIGQISSEVPQNLSASRPQDRQFILSSKKLLLSDSGFYLCAWSVRVVTEAFFGQGTRLTVV.

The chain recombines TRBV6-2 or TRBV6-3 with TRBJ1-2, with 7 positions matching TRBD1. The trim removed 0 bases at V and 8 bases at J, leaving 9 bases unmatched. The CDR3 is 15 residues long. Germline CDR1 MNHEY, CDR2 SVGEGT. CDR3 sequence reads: CASSYSGVRGFGYTF. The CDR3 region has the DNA TGTGCCAGCAGTTACTCGGGGGTCAGGGGGTTCGGCTACACCTTC.

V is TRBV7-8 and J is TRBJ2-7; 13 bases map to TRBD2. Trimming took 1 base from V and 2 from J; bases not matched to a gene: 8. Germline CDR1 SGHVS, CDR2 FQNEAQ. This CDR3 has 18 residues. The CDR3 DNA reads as TGTGCCAGCAGCTTAGAGACTAGCGGGAGGATTTGGGCCTACGAGCAGTACTTC. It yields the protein CASSLETSGRIWAYEQYF.

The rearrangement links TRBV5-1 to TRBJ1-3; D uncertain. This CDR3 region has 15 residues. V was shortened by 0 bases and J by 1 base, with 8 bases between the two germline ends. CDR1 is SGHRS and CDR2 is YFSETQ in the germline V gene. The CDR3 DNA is TGCGCCAGCAGCTTGGACAGCTTATCTGGAAACACCATATATTTT. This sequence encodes CASSLDSLSGNTIYF.

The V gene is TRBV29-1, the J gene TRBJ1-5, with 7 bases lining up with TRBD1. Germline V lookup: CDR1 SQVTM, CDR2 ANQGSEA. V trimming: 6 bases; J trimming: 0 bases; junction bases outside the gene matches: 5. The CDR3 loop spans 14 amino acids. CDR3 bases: TGCAGCGTGGGGACAGTGGATAGCAATCAGCCCCAGCATTTT. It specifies CSVGTVDSNQPQHF. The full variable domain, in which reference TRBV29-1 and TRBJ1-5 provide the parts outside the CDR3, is SAVISQKPSRDICQRGTSLTIQCQVDSQVTMMFWYRQQPGQSLTLIATANQGSEATYESGFVIDKFPISRPNLTFSTLTVSNMSPEDSSIYLCSVGTVDSNQPQHFGDGTRLSIL.

CDR3 sequence: CASSLMVRGQDEQYF. CDR3 nucleotide sequence: TGTGCCAGCAGCTTAATGGTCAGGGGGCAGGACGAGCAGTACTTC. V gene TRBV7-6 combines with J gene TRBJ2-7; 8 positions agree with TRBD1. The CDR3 totals 15 residues. V was clipped by 2 bases and J by 5 bases; unmatched bases: 8. Germline CDR1 SGHVS, CDR2 FNYEAQ. Full variable domain (missing parts from reference TRBV7-6 and TRBJ2-7): GAGVSQSPRYKVTKRGQDVALRCDPISGHVSLYWYRQALGQGPEFLTYFNYEAQQDKSGLPNDRFSAERPEGSISTLTIQRTEQRDSAMYRCASSLMVRGQDEQYFGPGTRLTVT.

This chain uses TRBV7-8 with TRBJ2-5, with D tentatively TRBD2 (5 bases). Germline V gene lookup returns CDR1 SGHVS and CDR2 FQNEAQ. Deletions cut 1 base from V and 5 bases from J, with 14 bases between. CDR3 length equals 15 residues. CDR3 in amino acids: CASSLVFLPGETQYF. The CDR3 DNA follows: TGTGCCAGCAGCTTAGTTTTCCTTCCGGGGGAGACCCAGTACTTC.

CDR3 sequence: CASSLNQGGTEAFF. CDR3 coding DNA: TGTGCCAGCTCCCTCAATCAGGGGGGCACTGAAGCTTTCTTT. The J gene is TRBJ1-1, the V gene TRBV18; TRBD1 matches 7 bases. This CDR3 spans 14 amino acids. The V gene end was trimmed by 6 bases and the J gene end by 4 bases; junction bases not matched to a gene: 8. Germline values: CDR1 KGHSH, CDR2 LQKENI.

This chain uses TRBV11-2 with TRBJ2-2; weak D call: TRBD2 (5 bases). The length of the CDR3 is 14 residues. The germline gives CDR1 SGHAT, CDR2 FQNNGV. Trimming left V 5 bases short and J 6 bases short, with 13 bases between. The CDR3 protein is CASSPMDSAGELFF. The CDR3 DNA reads TGTGCCAGCAGCCCCATGGACTCGGCCGGGGAGCTGTTTTTT. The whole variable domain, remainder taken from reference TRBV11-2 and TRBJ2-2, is EAGVAQSPRYKIIEKRQSVAFWCNPISGHATLYWYQQILGQGPKLLIQFQNNGVVDDSQLPKDRFSAERLKGVDSTLKIQPAKLEDSAVYLCASSPMDSAGELFFGEGSRLTVL.

This CDR3 is CASSLGVAGDPYEQYF. The DNA for the CDR3 is TGTGCCAGCAGCTTAGGGGTAGCGGGAGATCCCTACGAGCAGTACTTC. The chain has TRBV7-2 and TRBJ2-7; TRBD2 matches at 9 bases. The CDR3 covers 16 residues. The junction had 6 bases not matched to a gene; V was cut back by 1 base and J by 2 bases. Germline CDR1 reads SGHTA; CDR2 reads FQGNSA. The full variable domain, completed using reference TRBV7-2 and TRBJ2-7, is GAGVSQSPSNKVTEKGKDVELRCDPISGHTALYWYRQSLGQGLEFLIYFQGNSAPDKSGLPSDRFSAERTGGSVSTLTIQRTQQEDSAVYLCASSLGVAGDPYEQYFGPGTRLTVT.

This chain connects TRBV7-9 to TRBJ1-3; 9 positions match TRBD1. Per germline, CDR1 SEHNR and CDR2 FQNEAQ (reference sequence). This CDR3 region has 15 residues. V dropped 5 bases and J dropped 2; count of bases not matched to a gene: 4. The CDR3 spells CASSAGTGTGNTIYF. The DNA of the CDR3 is TGTGCCAGCAGCGCCGGGACAGGGACTGGAAACACCATATATTTT.

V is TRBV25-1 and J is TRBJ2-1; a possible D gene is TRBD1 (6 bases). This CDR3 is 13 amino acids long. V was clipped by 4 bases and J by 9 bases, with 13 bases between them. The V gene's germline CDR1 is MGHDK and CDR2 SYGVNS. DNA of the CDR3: TGTGCCAGCAGTGGACAACAGGGTACTGAGCAGTTCTTC. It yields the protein CASSGQQGTEQFF.

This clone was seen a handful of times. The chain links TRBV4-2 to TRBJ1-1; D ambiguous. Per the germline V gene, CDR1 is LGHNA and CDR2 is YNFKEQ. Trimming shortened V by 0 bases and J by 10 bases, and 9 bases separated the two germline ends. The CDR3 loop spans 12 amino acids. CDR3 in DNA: TGTGCCAGCAGCCAAGATGTCGGTAGAGCTTTCTTT. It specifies CASSQDVGRAFF.

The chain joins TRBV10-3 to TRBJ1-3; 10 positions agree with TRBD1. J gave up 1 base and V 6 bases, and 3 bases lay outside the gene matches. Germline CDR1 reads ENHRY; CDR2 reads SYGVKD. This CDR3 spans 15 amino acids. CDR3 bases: TGTGCCATCAGGACAGGGGGCTCATCTGGAAACACCATATATTTT. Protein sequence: CAIRTGGSSGNTIYF.

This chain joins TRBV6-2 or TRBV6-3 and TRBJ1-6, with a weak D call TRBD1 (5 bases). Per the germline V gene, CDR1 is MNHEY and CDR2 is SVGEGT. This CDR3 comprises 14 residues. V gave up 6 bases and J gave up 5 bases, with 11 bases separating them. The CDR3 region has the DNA TGTGCCAGCAGCTGGGGCAGGGATAATTCACCCCTCCACTTT. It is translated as CASSWGRDNSPLHF.